This T cell receptor beta chain comes out of a study of CDR3 diversity in severe acne. This clonotype has just a few counts. One end of the junction fails to match germline, which may point to a read error. MiXCR, run by TCRdb on the PCR reads, gives a single entry per CDR3 protein. The sample carries approximately 90,000 distinct CDR3 sequences, about 48% recorded once. This CDR3 contains 14 residues. Looked up from germline, CDR1 is SEHNR and CDR2 is FQNEAQ (reference sequence). The specimen was blood. The clonotype originates from a male donor in good health, serving as a control. The chain joins TRBV7-9 to TRBJ2-1; 9 bases agree with TRBD2. This chain's CDR3 is CASSLAGSYNEQFF. Written as DNA, the CDR3 is TGTGCCAGCAGCCTAGCGGGGTCCTACAATGAGCAGTTCTTC.